These 24 T cell receptor beta chains came from one sample sequenced in a study of tumor and adjacent non-tumor tissue in lung cancer. Three rounds of nested PCR, following a modified ARM-PCR protocol, produced the TCRbeta library. MiXCR, run by TCRdb on the multiplex PCR reads, gives a single entry per CDR3 protein. The sample shows tens of thousands of distinct CDR3 sequences, just under 75% of them seen only once. This sample's RNA came from whole unsorted tissue. Specimen: lung tumor tissue. The origin of the receptors is a middle-aged woman with non-small cell lung cancer.

The rearrangement uses TRBV6-5 and TRBJ1-3; a weak D match, TRBD1 (5 bases). The CDR3 has 15 residues. Germline V lookup: CDR1 MNHEY, CDR2 SVGAGI. Here the CDR3 reads CGISPRGASGNTIYF. As DNA, the CDR3 is TGTGGCATCAGTCCCCGAGGGGCCTCTGGAAACACCATATATTTT.

This clonotype has a single count. The CDR3 carries no conserved terminal phenylalanine or tryptophan, so it likely arises from a read error. V gene TRBV5-4 combines with J gene TRBJ2-1, with D perhaps being TRBD1 or TRBD2 (5 bases each). Trimming removed 5 bases from V and 0 bases from J, with 12 bases in between. Germline assignment: CDR1 SGHNT and CDR2 YYREEE (reference sequence). The CDR3 runs to 15 residues. CDR3: CASSWGRGSYNEQFC. CDR3 DNA sequence: TGTGCCAGCAGTTGGGGCCGGGGCTCCTACAATGAGCAGTTCTGC.

About this clonotype itself: The conserved phenylalanine or tryptophan normally closing the CDR3 is absent here, so this likely arose from a read error. No DNA is shown, since the ends of the CDR3 on it are uncertain; the CDR3 is the one TCRdb lists. The CDR3 region is CASSLLAGGLDEQFL. The chain is built from TRBV11-2 and TRBJ2-1; the table's D call of TRBD2 was not tested on the DNA. The CDR3 region is 15 residues in length, termini included. Germline loops: CDR1 SGHAT, CDR2 FQNNGV.

As for this clonotype: One end of the junction does not line up with germline, which may come from a read error. V and J are TRBV11-3 and TRBJ2-7; 7 bases map to TRBD1. The CDR3 contains 14 residues. The germline V gene has CDR1 SGHNT and CDR2 YENEEA. For the CDR3, the DNA is TGTGCCAGCAGCCGGGGACAGAGCTCCTGTGAGCGGAACTTC. This encodes CASSRGQSSCERNF. The full variable domain, in which reference TRBV11-3 and TRBJ2-7 provide the parts outside the CDR3, is EAGVVQSPRYKIIEKKQPVAFWCNPISGHNTLYWYLQNLGQGPELLIRYENEEAVDDSQLPKDRFSAERLKGVDSTLKIQPAELGDSAVYLCASSRGQSSCERNFGPGTRLTVT.

V usage is TRBV20-1 and J usage is TRBJ2-3, with D possibly TRBD1 on 6 matching bases. The CDR3 sequence is 12 residues long. The V gene's germline CDR1 is DFQATT and CDR2 SNEGSKA (reference sequence). V was cut by 8 bases and J by 4 bases, with 13 bases left in between. CDR3: CSPQEGADTQYF. Here the CDR3 DNA reads TGCAGTCCCCAAGAGGGGGCAGATACGCAGTATTTT.

Concerning this clonotype itself: A read error may account for a junction end that differs from germline. The rearrangement uses TRBV28 and TRBJ1-5; no definite D call. Germline values: CDR1 MDHEN, CDR2 SYDVKM. The CDR3 contains 12 residues. DNA for the CDR3: TGTGCCAGCAGTTCCGCCTCATCTTTCCAGCTCTTT. It specifies CASSSASSFQLF.

The chain uses TRBV29-1 and TRBJ2-1; TRBD2 matches 7 bases. The junction had 7 bases not matched to a gene; V was cut back by 6 bases and J by 2 bases. Germline V lookup: CDR1 SQVTM, CDR2 ANQGSEA. The CDR3 extends over 14 amino acids. CDR3 in DNA: TGCAGCGTCGTACTAGCGAACACCTACAATGAGCAGTTCTTC. Protein sequence: CSVVLANTYNEQFF.

As for this clonotype: A read error may produce the germline difference seen at one junction end. J is TRBJ2-5 and V is TRBV28; 9 bases are shared with TRBD1. The CDR3 is 14 amino acids. Germline V gene lookup returns CDR1 MDHEN and CDR2 SYDVKM. The CDR3 bases are TGTACCAGCAGTTCTCGGACAGGGGAAGAGACTCAGTACTTC. Residues: CTSSSRTGEETQYF.

With respect to this clonotype: Germline and junction disagree at one end, which may indicate a read error. This rearrangement joins TRBV20-1 to TRBJ1-1; D perhaps matches TRBD1 (6 bases). The germline V gene has CDR1 DFQATT and CDR2 SNEGSKA (reference sequence). This CDR3 is 13 amino acids long. CDR3 DNA sequence: TGCGGTGCAGGCAGCGGAGGGGGAGGGGAAGCTTTCTTT. Its translation is CGAGSGGGGEAFF.

J is TRBJ2-1 and V is TRBV29-1; D call uncertain. The V end lost 1 base, the J end lost 6 bases, and 16 bases lay between the germline ends. The CDR3 totals 15 residues. CDR1 is SQVTM and CDR2 is ANQGSEA in the germline V gene. CDR3 residues: CSVEGHQERSNEQFF. CDR3 sequence (DNA): TGCAGCGTTGAAGGGCATCAGGAGCGCAGCAATGAGCAGTTCTTC.

With respect to this clonotype: This may be a read error: a much more frequent sequence differs by one nucleotide. The rearrangement joins TRBV12-3 or TRBV12-4 to TRBJ1-1; no clear D. CDR3 size: 13 residues. The germline V and J ends were trimmed by 10 bases and 5 bases, with 17 bases remaining between them. As DNA, the CDR3 is TGTGCCAACTCTCTAAGGGATTGGACTGAAGCTTTCTTT. Its protein is CANSLRDWTEAFF.

This clonotype occurred once. Compared with germline, one end of the junction differs, possibly owing to a read error. CDR3 DNA: TGTGTCAGCAGTTACCTGGGACATGTGAACACCGGGGAGCTGTTTTTT. Protein: CVSSYLGHVNTGELFF. V gene TRBV6-5 combines with J gene TRBJ2-2, with D possibly TRBD1 on 6 matching bases. The CDR3 has 16 amino acids. Germline-derived CDR1 and CDR2 are MNHEY and SVGAGI.

This clonotype was observed many times. This chain links TRBV30 with TRBJ2-7; 7 bases align to TRBD1. Germline loops: CDR1 GTSNPN, CDR2 SVGIG (reference sequence). The CDR3 totals 14 residues. After removal of 2 bases from V and 0 bases from J, the junction contained 4 bases not matched to a gene. CDR3: CAWSPTGRSYEQYF. The CDR3 DNA reads as TGTGCCTGGAGTCCGACAGGGCGCTCCTACGAGCAGTACTTC.

V is TRBV11-3 and J is TRBJ1-1; possible D gene TRBD1, 6 bases. Germline values: CDR1 SGHNT, CDR2 YENEEA. Trimming shortened V by 7 bases and J by 2 bases, and 11 bases separated the two germline ends. The CDR3 contains 13 residues. The CDR3 DNA reads TGTGCCAGCACTCGGACAGTCAACACTGAAGCTTTCTTT. Translated, it gives CASTRTVNTEAFF.

As concerns this clonotype: The junction departs from the called germline gene at one end, perhaps through a read error. V gene TRBV11-1 combines with J gene TRBJ1-1, with TRBD1 identical over 9 bases. CDR3 length: 15 amino acids. Germline V gene sequence: CDR1 SGHAT, CDR2 FQDESV (reference sequence). CDR3 in DNA: TGTACCAGTAGCCCCGCGGGACAGGGAATTACTGAAGCTTTCTTT. It specifies CTSSPAGQGITEAFF.

A few counts support this clonotype. The V gene is TRBV7-3, the J gene TRBJ2-1, with TRBD2 identical over 11 bases. The CDR3 loop spans 15 amino acids. V gave up 5 bases and J gave up 10 bases; unmatched junction bases: 10. Germline CDR1 is SGHTA and CDR2 is FQGTGA. The CDR3 sequence is CASSPIGTSGEEQFF. The CDR3 region has the DNA TGTGCCAGCAGCCCCATCGGGACTAGCGGAGAAGAGCAGTTCTTC.

This clonotype appeared once. Likely a read error: the CDR3 ends without its conserved phenylalanine or tryptophan. This chain uses TRBV5-4 with TRBJ2-7, with D possibly matching TRBD1 (6 bases). Germline-derived CDR1 and CDR2 are SGHNT and YYREEE (reference sequence). The ends were cut back, 9 bases at V and 6 bases at J, with 22 bases in the middle. CDR3 length equals 14 residues. The chain's CDR3 is CANRKTGIAGEQYL. The DNA for the CDR3 is TGTGCCAACAGGAAAACAGGGATTGCGGGCGAGCAGTACCTC.

Comment on this clonotype: One base away lies a much larger clone, so this may be a sequencing read error. The CDR3, as DNA: TGTGTCAGCAGCGTTACGACAGGGGATGAAAAACTGTTTTTT. Translated, it gives CVSSVTTGDEKLFF. J is TRBJ1-4 and V is TRBV5-4; 8 bases fit TRBD1. The CDR3 has 14 residues. Germline CDR1 and CDR2: SGHNT and YYREEE (reference sequence).

This clonotype was recorded only once. The chain carries TRBV6-5 and TRBJ2-5, with a tentative D call TRBD1 (6 bases). Trimming pared 7 bases from V and 5 bases from J, leaving 20 bases between. Germline V gives CDR1 MNHEY, CDR2 SVGAGI. The CDR3 is 15 residues long. CDR3 amino acids: CASTNSRGPAETQYF. CDR3 coding DNA: TGTGCCAGCACTAACAGCAGGGGTCCGGCGGAGACCCAGTACTTC.

A remark on this clonotype: This may stem from a read error, because a much larger clone lies one nucleotide away. The rearrangement joins TRBV20-1 to TRBJ2-5; the D gene is possibly TRBD2 (6 bases). Germline V CDR1 and CDR2: DFQATT, SNEGSKA (reference sequence). The CDR3 extends over 13 amino acids. Between the trimmed V and J ends, which lost 1 base and 7 bases, there was a span of 13 bases. The CDR3 sequence: CSARGWQGGTQYF. Written as DNA, the CDR3 is TGCAGTGCTAGAGGCTGGCAGGGAGGGACCCAGTACTTC.

Turning to this clonotype: At one end the junction does not follow the germline gene, possibly because of a read error. This chain uses TRBV11-2 with TRBJ1-4; a possible D gene is TRBD1 (5 bases). The germline V gene has CDR1 SGHAT and CDR2 FQNNGV. This CDR3 is 12 amino acids long. The CDR3 sequence: CANSQWGIKTVF. The CDR3 bases are TGTGCCAACAGCCAATGGGGCATTAAAACTGTTTTT.

Concerning this clonotype: One junction end disagrees with the germline gene, perhaps due to a read error. This chain links TRBV6-5 with TRBJ2-1, with TRBD2 matching over 7 bases. Germline CDR1 is MNHEY and CDR2 is SVGAGI. The CDR3 is 15 residues long. The CDR3 DNA sequence: TGTACCAGCAGTTACTCGGGGGGAAAGTACAATGAGCAGTTCTTC. This encodes CTSSYSGGKYNEQFF.

This clonotype has just a few counts. Sequence at one end of the junction differs from germline and may be a read error. The V and J genes are TRBV10-3 and TRBJ2-1; 11 bases fit TRBD2. Germline V CDR1 and CDR2: ENHRY, SYGVKD. This CDR3 has 14 residues. In DNA form, the CDR3 reads TGTGCCACCGGAGTAGCGGGAGGGCCAGGTGAGCAGCTCTTC. Translation: CATGVAGGPGEQLF.

In its sample, this clonotype was seen many times. The CDR3 DNA sequence: TGCGCCAGCAGCTTGGTCCCCGGGACAGCGAACACCGGGGAGCTGTTTTTT. As protein: CASSLVPGTANTGELFF. The chain recombines TRBV5-1 with TRBJ2-2, with 7 bases fitting TRBD1. The V segment lost 0 bases and the J segment 0 bases; nucleotides outside the gene matches: 5. The CDR3 sequence is 17 residues long. CDR1 is SGHRS and CDR2 is YFSETQ in the germline V gene.